These 25 T cell receptor beta chains share one sample of origin, sequenced in a study of T cells in Graves' hyperthyroidism and ophthalmopathy. RNA transcripts were the template for amplifying TCR beta CDR3 regions. In the first-round RT-PCR of the TCR CDR3, the HTBI primer set was used. TCRdb used MiXCR to reprocess the multiplex PCR reads, holding one entry per CDR3 protein. The sample contains about 320,000 distinct CDR3 sequences, 15% to 20% of which appear only once. What was sequenced was blood. The receptor source for this set is a man aged 30-40 years with Graves' hyperthyroidism.

This clonotype was seen only a few times. The chain couples TRBV7-9 to TRBJ2-5; TRBD1 aligns across 7 bases. Per germline, CDR1 SEHNR and CDR2 FQNEAQ (reference sequence). V was clipped by 6 bases and J by 4 bases; unmatched bases: 8. This CDR3 spans 14 amino acids. The CDR3 here is CASRGTEVTETQYF. The CDR3 region has the DNA TGTGCCAGCAGAGGGACAGAGGTAACAGAGACCCAGTACTTC.

At least ten counts were recorded for this clonotype. The chain's CDR3 is CASSDFNTEAFF. In DNA, the CDR3 is TGTGCCAGCAGTGATTTTAACACTGAAGCTTTCTTT. This chain uses TRBV2 with TRBJ1-1; D unresolved. Trimming removed 3 bases at V and 2 bases at J, with 4 bases between. The CDR3 consists of 12 residues. CDR1 is SNHLY and CDR2 is FYNNEI in the germline V gene.

This clonotype was counted ten times or more. The chain employs TRBV11-2 and TRBJ1-5; tentatively, D is TRBD1 (5 bases). The CDR3 length is 16 residues. With 4 bases removed from V and 2 bases from J, the gap between germline ends came to 15 bases. Germline loops: CDR1 SGHAT, CDR2 FQNNGV. CDR3 nucleotide sequence: TGTGCCAGCAGCTCCCCCGGCGGGGCTGGCAATCAGCCCCAGCATTTT. It encodes CASSSPGGAGNQPQHF.

This clonotype was seen a few times. The chain employs TRBV27 and TRBJ1-6; the D gene is possibly TRBD1 (5 bases). This CDR3 comprises 16 residues. Trimming shortened V by 6 bases and J by 7 bases, and 19 bases separated the two germline ends. The V gene's germline CDR1 is MNHEY and CDR2 SMNVEV (reference sequence). The CDR3 DNA reads as TGTGCCAGCAGCCCGTATCGGGACGGGGGAAATTCACCCCTCCACTTT. As protein: CASSPYRDGGNSPLHF.

This chain connects TRBV9 to TRBJ2-1; D unclear. CDR3 size: 12 residues. Trimming cost V 4 bases and J 8 bases, with 10 bases left between them. Germline-derived CDR1 and CDR2 are SGDLS and YYNGEE. The DNA of the CDR3 is TGTGCCAGCAGCCCCTCCTTTTATGAGCAGTTCTTC. Its protein product is CASSPSFYEQFF.

This clonotype was found a few times. This chain uses TRBV11-3 with TRBJ2-2; tentatively, D is TRBD1 (5 bases). The germline V and J ends were trimmed by 4 bases and 9 bases, with 15 bases remaining between them. The CDR3 totals 14 residues. The germline gives CDR1 SGHNT, CDR2 YENEEA. The CDR3 DNA reads as TGTGCCAGCAGCTCCCAGGGTTGGAGCAGGGAGCTGTTTTTT. This codes for CASSSQGWSRELFF.

In this sample, this clonotype turned up a few times. CDR3 protein: CASSLTRWTPNEQFF. The CDR3, as DNA: TGTGCCAGCAGCTTAACTCGATGGACACCTAATGAGCAGTTCTTC. This chain connects TRBV7-8 to TRBJ2-1, with a weak D call TRBD1 (5 bases). CDR1 is SGHVS and CDR2 is FQNEAQ in the germline V gene. CDR3 size: 15 residues. V lost 2 bases and J 7 bases, leaving 15 bases between the germline ends.

This clonotype was seen a few times. This chain joins TRBV6-1 and TRBJ2-2; no definite D call. Germline V CDR1 and CDR2: MNHNS, SASEGT. The CDR3 totals 13 residues. The V and J ends lost 7 bases and 4 bases respectively, with 10 bases between them. The CDR3 loop reads CASTLTSTGELFF. Written as DNA, the CDR3 is TGTGCCAGCACCTTAACAAGCACCGGGGAGCTGTTTTTT.

The table lists this clonotype with many counts. The chain is built from TRBV7-8 and TRBJ1-1, with D possibly being TRBD1 (6 bases). V was shortened by 2 bases and J by 5 bases, with 15 bases between the two germline ends. CDR1 is SGHVS and CDR2 is FQNEAQ in the germline V gene. This CDR3 has 15 residues. CDR3 bases: TGTGCCAGCAGCTTACCGGGTGGGGGCGAGACTGAAGCTTTCTTT. Translation: CASSLPGGGETEAFF.

The genes are TRBV9 and TRBJ2-1; D might be TRBD2 (8 bases). Trimming stripped 0 bases from V and 5 bases from J, with 15 bases between. Germline V gene sequence: CDR1 SGDLS, CDR2 YYNGEE. The CDR3 sequence is 16 residues long. CDR3 nucleotide sequence: TGTGCCAGCAGCGTAGGCCACGGGAGGGGGCACAATGAGCAGTTCTTC. Its protein product is CASSVGHGRGHNEQFF.

This clonotype was observed a few times. V is TRBV10-1 and J is TRBJ2-3, with 12 bases aligning to TRBD2. The CDR3 has 17 amino acids. Germline CDR1 WNHNN, CDR2 SYGVQD (reference sequence). V lost 10 bases, J lost 6 bases, and 17 bases stayed unmatched. This CDR3 is CATPRTRLAGAGDTQYF. In DNA, the CDR3 is TGCGCCACCCCCAGAACCCGACTAGCGGGAGCGGGGGATACGCAGTATTTT.

V and J are TRBV15 and TRBJ2-1; a possible D gene is TRBD2 (6 bases). The CDR3 is 16 amino acids. Germline lookup yields CDR1 LNHNV and CDR2 YYDKDF (reference sequence). Trimming took off 1 base at V and 0 bases at J, with 10 bases between the two ends. CDR3 amino acids: CATSRAGTVSYNEQFF. CDR3 DNA: TGTGCCACCAGCAGAGCGGGGACTGTCTCCTACAATGAGCAGTTCTTC.

This clonotype appeared a single time. An end of the junction differs from the germline gene, which may be a read error. The V gene is TRBV5-1, the J gene TRBJ1-1; D remains ambiguous. CDR3 length: 13 residues. Germline V CDR1 and CDR2: SGHRS, YFSETQ. CDR3 sequence (DNA): TGTGCCAGCAGCTTGGAGACTGTAGCTGAAGCTTTCTTT. It is translated as CASSLETVAEAFF.

This clonotype was seen a single time. V usage is TRBV2 and J usage is TRBJ2-1; 10 nucleotides match TRBD2. This CDR3 has 15 residues. Trimming cost V 7 bases and J 6 bases; bases outside gene matches: 9. Per the germline V gene, CDR1 is SNHLY and CDR2 is FYNNEI. CDR3 nucleotides: TGTGCCAGCAACAAACTAGCGGGGACGATCAATGAGCAGTTCTTC. Translating gives CASNKLAGTINEQFF.

The chain couples TRBV7-2 to TRBJ2-1; D gene ambiguous. Germline values: CDR1 SGHTA, CDR2 FQGNSA. The V and J ends lost 6 bases and 6 bases respectively, with 9 bases between them. The length of the CDR3 is 12 residues. DNA for the CDR3: TGTGCCAGCAGTGTCCCGGCCAATGAGCAGTTCTTC. Its translation is CASSVPANEQFF.

This clonotype was counted between two and nine times. This rearrangement joins TRBV6-1 to TRBJ2-1; D might be TRBD1 (5 bases). The CDR3 sequence is 15 residues long. Germline CDR1 and CDR2: MNHNS and SASEGT. Trimming took 10 bases from V and 7 from J, leaving 23 bases between them. The CDR3 region is CANAPRGGAKNEQFF. Written as DNA, the CDR3 is TGTGCCAACGCCCCTAGGGGTGGTGCGAAGAATGAGCAGTTCTTC.

This clonotype was seen many times. The V and J genes are TRBV6-2 or TRBV6-3 and TRBJ2-5; TRBD2 matches at 7 bases. The V segment lost 2 bases and the J segment 0 bases; nucleotides outside the gene matches: 9. The CDR3 consists of 17 residues. Per the germline V gene, CDR1 is MNHEY and CDR2 is SVGEGT. CDR3 DNA sequence: TGTGCCAGCAGTTACCCCCCGGGGGGTGGGAACCAAGAGACCCAGTACTTC. Protein product: CASSYPPGGGNQETQYF.

Notes on this clonotype: A clone one base away is much larger, so this may be a read error. The chain recombines TRBV15 with TRBJ2-1; 10 nucleotides align to TRBD2. Germline CDR1 LNHNV, CDR2 YYDKDF (reference sequence). The CDR3 runs to 14 residues. CDR3 nucleotide sequence: TGTGCCACCAGCAGGGAGCGGGAGGGCAATAAGCAGTTCTTC. Translating gives CATSREREGNKQFF.

This clonotype was counted only a few times. The rearrangement joins TRBV6-1 to TRBJ1-5; no clear D. Germline V lookup: CDR1 MNHNS, CDR2 SASEGT. This CDR3 region has 13 residues. V was pared by 7 bases and J by 2 bases, with 9 bases between. The chain's CDR3 is CASKGEGNQPQHF. The CDR3 region has the DNA TGTGCCAGCAAGGGAGAAGGCAATCAGCCCCAGCATTTT.

The table lists this clonotype with many counts. This chain joins TRBV2 and TRBJ2-2, with unresolved D. Trimming removed 8 bases at V and 6 bases at J, with 7 bases between. CDR1 and CDR2 from the germline V gene are SNHLY and FYNNEI. The CDR3 loop spans 11 amino acids. The CDR3, as DNA: TGTGCCAGCCGGTATTCCGGGGAGCTGTTTTTT. Residues: CASRYSGELFF.

This clonotype was detected only a few times. This rearrangement joins TRBV19 to TRBJ2-7; TRBD1 matches at 8 bases. Germline CDR1 and CDR2: LNHDA and SQIVND (reference sequence). The CDR3 runs 15 residues. The trim removed 4 bases at V and 4 bases at J, leaving 9 bases unmatched. CDR3 protein: CASSTGTGEVYEQYF. The CDR3 nucleotides are TGTGCCAGTAGTACCGGGACAGGAGAAGTATACGAGCAGTACTTC.

This clonotype was seen at least ten times. This chain uses TRBV12-3 or TRBV12-4 with TRBJ2-4; D perhaps matches TRBD1 (6 bases). The CDR3 length is 14 residues. Trimming removed 7 bases at V and 1 base at J, with 11 bases between. The DNA of the CDR3 is TGTGCCAGCAACCTAGGGGGTGCCAAAAACATTCAGTACTTC. The encoded protein is CASNLGGAKNIQYF.

The chain links TRBV12-3 or TRBV12-4 to TRBJ2-5; the match to TRBD1 covers 8 bases. This CDR3 has 15 amino acids. J was trimmed by 2 bases and V by 2 bases; bases with no gene match: 4. The CDR3 DNA reads TGTGCCAGCAGTTTATACGGGGACAGGCAAGAGACCCAGTACTTC. This translates into CASSLYGDRQETQYF.

The chain employs TRBV7-9 and TRBJ2-1; the match to TRBD1 covers 8 bases. CDR1 is SEHNR and CDR2 is FQNEAQ in the germline V gene (reference sequence). The CDR3 loop spans 16 amino acids. With V trimmed by 5 bases and J by 0 bases, 6 bases remained unmatched. CDR3: CASSPGGGPSYNEQFF. The CDR3 DNA sequence: TGTGCCAGCAGCCCAGGGGGCGGACCCTCCTACAATGAGCAGTTCTTC.

This clonotype has ten or more counts. The genes are TRBV16 and TRBJ2-1; the D gene could be TRBD1 or TRBD2 (5 bases each). V lost 2 bases to trimming and J lost 2 bases, with 10 bases between them. This CDR3 is 15 amino acids long. The germline CDR1 and CDR2 sequences are KGHSY and FQNENV. The CDR3 protein is CASSQGGAPYNEQFF. In DNA, the CDR3 is TGTGCCAGCAGCCAAGGGGGTGCGCCCTACAATGAGCAGTTCTTC.